The rows below give T cell receptor beta chains drawn from one sample of a study of Ad26.COV2.S vaccination and SARS-CoV-2 variants. TCRdb's table, derived via immunoSEQ multiplex PCR, lists solely in-frame clones and lacks some. The data hold roughly 680,000 clones, with about 89% observed a single time. Sequences were derived from peripheral blood, sampled in a trial of Ad26.COV2.S vaccine versus placebo. Receptors were obtained from a person between 18 and 60 years old who received the Ad26.COV2.S COVID-19 vaccine or a placebo. Each CDR3 is given with its conserved first and last residue. D genes are given only for firm matches. Size is omitted from some rows. Given values are once, few, many or a class for expanded clones.

clone size	V gene	D gene	J gene	CDR3 protein	CDR3 DNA
.	TRBV29-1	.	TRBJ1-2	CSAGYNYGYTF	TGCAGCGCAGGGTACAACTATGGCTACACCTTC
.	TRBV15	.	TRBJ2-7	CATSREVGGAYEQYF	TGTGCCACCAGCAGAGAGGTGGGGGGAGCCTACGAGCAGTACTTC
.	TRBV5-4	TRBD2	TRBJ2-7	CASSPGGGPSSYEQYF	TGTGCCAGCAGCCCGGGGGGGGGCCCGAGCTCCTACGAGCAGTACTTC
.	TRBV7-9	.	TRBJ1-1	CASSLVYEAFF	TGTGCCAGCAGCTTAGTCTATGAAGCTTTCTTT
.	TRBV21-1	.	TRBJ2-5	CASRSSPGQGVETQYF	TGTGCCAGCAGGTCATCCCCGGGACAGGGGGTAGAGACCCAGTACTTC
.	TRBV30	.	TRBJ2-7	CAWNTGGRAYEQYF	TGTGCCTGGAACACGGGTGGTAGGGCATACGAGCAGTACTTC
.	TRBV20-1	.	TRBJ1-5	CSASRVNQPQHF	TGCAGTGCTAGTAGGGTCAATCAGCCCCAGCATTTT
.	TRBV7-9	.	TRBJ1-1	CASTIQGLNTEAFF	TGTGCCAGCACCATACAGGGATTGAACACTGAAGCTTTCTTT
.	TRBV5-1	TRBD1	TRBJ1-4	CASSPRTGDTPPRDEKLFF	TGCGCCAGCAGCCCTCGGACAGGGGACACCCCACCCCGCGATGAAAAACTGTTTTTT
.	TRBV3-1/TRBV3-2	TRBD1	TRBJ1-2	CASSPRDRYLWGYTF	TGTGCCAGCAGCCCCCGGGACAGGTATCTATGGGGCTACACCTTC
.	TRBV6-5	.	TRBJ2-1	CASSYSGKYEQFF	TGTGCCAGCAGTTACTCGGGGAAATATGAGCAGTTCTTC
.	TRBV7-9	TRBD2	TRBJ2-1	CASSLLAGDNEQFF	TGTGCCAGCAGCTTACTAGCGGGGGACAATGAGCAGTTCTTC
once	TRBV5-4	TRBD2	TRBJ2-5	CASSLGLAGIETQYF	TGTGCCAGCAGCTTGGGACTAGCGGGGATAGAGACCCAGTACTTC
.	TRBV4-2	.	TRBJ1-4	CASSQDRQGRGTNEKLFF	TGTGCCAGCAGCCAAGATCGGCAGGGAAGGGGGACTAATGAAAAACTGTTTTTT
.	TRBV6-5	.	TRBJ1-3	CASRGLLSGNTIYF	TGTGCCAGCAGAGGACTGCTCTCTGGAAACACCATATATTTT
.	TRBV7-2	TRBD1	TRBJ2-2	CASSYLTGMNTGELFF	TGTGCCAGCAGCTACCTGACAGGGATGAACACCGGGGAGCTGTTTTTT